This TCR beta chain was observed in a study of Ad26.COV2.S vaccination and SARS-CoV-2 variants. About the study: A participant enrolled in the COV1001 Ad26.COV2.S trial arm provided the sample. Dosing was one shot or two shots 56 days apart.

Measured with immunoSEQ multiplex PCR; TCRdb has only the in-frame clones, and not every one. The table lists hundreds of thousands of clones, around 92% of them singletons. Study results and caveats: Spike-specific CD8+ and CD4+ T cell responses reportedly showed substantial breadth after vaccination.

The treatment denotes: some 19 received Ad26.COV2.S at low or high dose, single or two shots; a few received placebo; per-sample allocation not given. Samples were taken on day 63 after the first vaccine or placebo injection. The individual, an adult aged 18-55 years, was a donor in Boston. The germline CDR1 and CDR2 sequences are KGHDR and SFDVKD. The V gene lost 9 bases and the J gene lost 0 bases, with 14 bases spanning the gap. The CDR3 length is 14 residues. On this clone: Its antigen is not known.

This clonotype was sampled from a person between 18 and 59 years old who received the Ad26.COV2.S COVID-19 vaccine or a placebo. Sequencing was performed on peripheral blood, taken in a trial of Ad26.COV2.S vaccine versus placebo. The V and J genes are TRBV24-1 and TRBJ2-7, with D tentatively TRBD1 or TRBD2 (5 bases each). The DNA of the CDR3 is TGTGCCACCGGGACGGACCTAAGCTCCTACGAGCAGTACTTC. Translation gives CATGTDLSSYEQYF.